This is a list of T cell receptor beta chains from one sample in a study of T-cell reconstitution after alpha-beta-depleted transplantation in children. One entry per CDR3 protein, called by TCRdb with MiXCR from the PCR reads. The table includes some 78,000 distinct CDR3 sequences, roughly 13% detected once. Source: PBMCs, mostly from graft donor cells, taken 180 days after TCRalphabeta/CD19-depleted stem cell transplant. The receptor set was obtained from a male patient aged 2 to 9 who had a stem cell transplant for acute lymphoblastic leukemia, so the T cells may come from the graft donor. Both conserved end residues are part of each CDR3. A D gene is named only where the DNA matches it firmly. Some rows mark clone size as missing; the rest say once, few, many or name a class of expanded clone.

TRBJ2-3,.,.,14,TRBV5-1,CASSFGDFTDTQYF,TGCGCCAGCAGCTTCGGAGATTTCACAGATACGCAGTATTTT
TRBJ1-4,.,few,19,TRBV20-1,CSASNRIQGGRQANEKLFF,TGCAGTGCTAGCAATCGAATCCAGGGAGGTCGTCAAGCGAATGAAAAACTGTTTTTT
TRBJ1-5,.,.,15,TRBV4-3,CASSPRRGSNQPQHF,TGCGCCAGCAGCCCAAGAAGGGGGAGCAATCAGCCCCAGCATTTT
TRBJ2-5,TRBD2,few,16,TRBV27,CASSLSRQTSGETQYF,TGTGCCAGCAGTTTATCACGTCAGACTAGCGGAGAGACCCAGTACTTC
TRBJ2-6,.,many,16,TRBV4-3,CASSQDRVSGANVLTF,TGCGCCAGCAGCCAAGATCGGGTCTCTGGGGCCAACGTCCTGACTTTC
TRBJ1-1,.,few,15,TRBV5-1,CASSPLGHPNTEAFF,TGCGCCAGCAGCCCGCTCGGACACCCGAACACTGAAGCTTTCTTT
TRBJ2-7,.,few,16,TRBV12-3/TRBV12-4,CASSLDRQIFSYEQYF,TGTGCCAGCAGTTTAGATCGGCAGATTTTCTCCTACGAGCAGTACTTC
TRBJ2-3,TRBD2,.,17,TRBV4-2,CASSEEKTSGRSDTQYF,TGTGCCAGCAGCGAAGAGAAGACTAGCGGGAGATCAGATACGCAGTATTTT
TRBJ2-7,TRBD1,.,12,TRBV19,CASSIPGGEQYF,TGTGCCAGTAGTATCCCAGGGGGCGAGCAGTACTTC
TRBJ2-7,TRBD2,few,14,TRBV12-3/TRBV12-4,CASSRGGGWDEQYF,TGTGCCAGCAGTCGGGGCGGGGGTTGGGACGAGCAGTACTTC
TRBJ2-7,.,.,11,TRBV7-2,CASSPHNEQYF,TGTGCCAGCAGCCCACACAACGAGCAGTACTTC
TRBJ1-6,.,few,16,TRBV6-1,CASSRPPGSYNSPLHF,TGTGCCAGCAGCCGACCCCCAGGCTCCTATAATTCACCCCTCCACTTT
TRBJ1-1,.,.,14,TRBV9,CASSPRGSYTEAFF,TGTGCCAGCAGCCCCCGAGGGTCTTACACTGAAGCTTTCTTT
TRBJ2-7,.,.,14,TRBV7-6,CASSLKPAPLEQYF,TGTGCCAGCAGCTTAAAGCCCGCCCCTCTCGAGCAGTACTTC